A selection of T cell receptor beta chains follows, all from one sample in a study of shared clonotypes between healthy human individuals. TCRdb's copy holds only in-frame clones and misses some; the assay was immunoSEQ multiplex PCR. This table holds fewer than 130,000 clones, about 72% found once. Material: memory CD8+ T cells sorted from blood. The receptors were sampled from a woman aged 25 to 45 in good health. The conserved cysteine and the conserved F or W are not part of the CDR3 here. The order of the fields is D gene, V gene, CDR3 protein. The D gene is left open where the match is weak.

>TRBD1|TRBV2
ASTGTGSYEQY
>-|TRBV7-6
ASSWYTAYEQY
>-|TRBV5-5
ASSLDWGTYEQY
>TRBD2|TRBV7-3
ASSLTPSGSSYNEQF
>TRBD1|TRBV5-1
ASSFTGGENTEAF
>-|TRBV7-8
ASSSSVNTGELF
>-|TRBV27
ASSTNRERNQPQH
>-|TRBV7-2
ASSLARDGYT
>-|TRBV6-1
ASSDEDGITEAF
>-|TRBV27
ASASGGNTEAF
>TRBD2|TRBV23-1
ASSQSELAGAHNEQF
>-|TRBV6-1
ASSEASGHTDTQY
>-|TRBV4-2
ASSQSRETQY
>TRBD1|TRBV2
ASSRKTGDSYEQY
>TRBD2|TRBV2
ASSGTSESEQY
>-|TRBV6-4
ASSDSEGSGSPLH
>-|TRBV9
ASSARASGGGTGELF
>-|TRBV28
ASSRPGGYTDTQY
>-|TRBV10-1
ASSEWRDLYNEQF
>-|TRBV28
ASSAPGTIYGYT
>-|TRBV4-1
ASSQEAGLLPNQPQH
>TRBD2|TRBV7-9
ASSPTSGEYNEQF
>-|TRBV5-1
ASSLTWENEQY
>-|TRBV11-2
ASSLDRGIGANVLT
>TRBD2|TRBV6-4
ASRKLAGAHNEQF
>-|TRBV27
ASSSQMALYSGPQH
>-|TRBV10-3
AISEKGKLDNEQF
>TRBD1|TRBV7-4
ASSVGQGGYGYT
>-|TRBV11-1
ASSSDPRAPSYNEQF
>-|TRBV27
ASSLNWDRSYEQY
>-|TRBV28
ASSRYSGNEKLF
>TRBD2|TRBV9
ASRSPHGGSSYNEQF
>TRBD2|TRBV7-9
ASSLGVGRLAETYEQY
>-|TRBV9
ASSSKSMNTEAF
>-|TRBV7-9
ASSLAPGPWDEQY
>TRBD1|TRBV19
ASSDRQGDFTGELF
>-|TRBV6-4
ASSAPGDTDTQY
>-|TRBV15
ATSRVRGPLKPQH
>-|TRBV6-6
ASSGGVGTYNEQF
>-|TRBV29-1
SVRRTHYGYT
>TRBD1|TRBV7-9
ASSSTIRTGSTGELF
>TRBD2|TRBV4-2
ASSQEGGSTGANVLT
>TRBD1|TRBV7-9
ASSFRDRETDEQF
>TRBD1|TRBV7-2
ASSSTGSGNQPQH
>-|TRBV5-1
ASSLFGAYYGYT
>-|TRBV2
ASSLTEGIVDGYT